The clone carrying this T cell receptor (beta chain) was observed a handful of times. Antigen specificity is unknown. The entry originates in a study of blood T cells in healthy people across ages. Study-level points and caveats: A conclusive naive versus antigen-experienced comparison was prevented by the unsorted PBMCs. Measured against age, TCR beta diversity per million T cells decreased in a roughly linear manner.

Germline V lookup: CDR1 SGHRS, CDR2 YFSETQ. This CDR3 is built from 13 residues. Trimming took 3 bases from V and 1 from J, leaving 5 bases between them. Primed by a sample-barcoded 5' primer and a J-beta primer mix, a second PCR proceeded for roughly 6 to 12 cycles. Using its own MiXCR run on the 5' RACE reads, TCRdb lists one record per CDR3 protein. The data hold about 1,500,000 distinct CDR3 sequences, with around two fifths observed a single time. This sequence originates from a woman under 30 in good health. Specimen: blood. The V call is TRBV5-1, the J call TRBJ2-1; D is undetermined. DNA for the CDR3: TGCGCCAGCAGCTCCATTTCCTACAATGAGCAGTTCTTC. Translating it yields CASSSISYNEQFF.